This T cell receptor (beta chain) was obtained from a study of cytotoxic CD8 clonotypes in ibrutinib-treated CLL. About the research overall: With a range of 6 to 36, the median treatment time before response samples were taken was more than 10 months. Study conclusions and caveats: Baseline-level clonality went beyond age-matched healthy donors and moved in step with circulating CD8+ T-cell counts.

Sequencing was performed with immunoSEQ multiplex PCR; in TCRdb, only in-frame clones are kept and a portion is missing. The repertoire consists of some 40,000 clones, with about 70% occurring once and the leading ten covering about 6.8%. With respect to this clone: Its antigen is still unknown.

The CDR3 spans 13 residues. V gave up 4 bases and J gave up 9 bases; unmatched junction bases: 7. Germline values: CDR1 SGHNT, CDR2 YYREEE (reference sequence). The gene calls are TRBV5-4 and TRBJ2-1; 7 nucleotides agree with TRBD2. This sequence was found in a human donor with chronic lymphocytic leukemia. The input for sequencing was PBMCs, taken at disease progression, from a patient treated with ibrutinib. The CDR3 spells CASSPGGGSEQFF. The CDR3 coding sequence is TGTGCCAGCAGCCCAGGAGGCGGGAGTGAGCAGTTCTTC.